The text below deals with one T cell receptor (beta chain). As handled by the study authors: Amplifying reference gene primers gave estimates of nucleated cell counts. Sequencing was performed with immunoSEQ multiplex PCR; in TCRdb, only in-frame clones are kept and a portion is missing. V, J and clone size reflect that table, while D and trimming were determined from the DNA. This sample has about 430,000 clones, with roughly nine tenths found just once. These data come from a study of blood T cell repertoires in COVID-19. Study at large: The origin of the acute and convalescent COVID-19 samples was the United States, Italy and Spain. The analysed material was cDNA or gDNA that came from T cells, B-cell-depleted T cells, or PBMCs.

Allocation to cohorts depended on clinical history reported by the participants. The sample taken for sequencing was PBMCs or T cells enriched from blood (not recorded which). This receptor was identified in a man aged 30 to 45 who had recovered from COVID-19.

The DNA for the CDR3 is TGCGCCAGCAGCTTTCAGGGCGGAGTTGAGACCCAGTACTTC. It codes for CASSFQGGVETQYF. This chain connects TRBV5-1 to TRBJ2-5; D may be TRBD1 (5 bases). The CDR3 is made up of 14 amino acids. Between the trimmed V and J ends, which lost 2 bases and 5 bases, there was a span of 13 bases. Germline V gene lookup returns CDR1 SGHRS and CDR2 YFSETQ.